The rows below give T cell receptor beta chains drawn from one sample of a study of blood T cells in healthy people across ages. A single record per CDR3 protein comes from TCRdb applying MiXCR to the 5' RACE reads. Among about 1.5 million distinct CDR3 sequences listed, 42% were seen once. The sample taken for sequencing was blood. The origin of the receptors is a woman younger than 35 in good health. Each CDR3 is given with its conserved first and last residue. A D gene is named only where the DNA matches it firmly. Not every row has a clone size; where given, it reads once, few, many or a size class.

TRBV9,few,TRBJ2-3,18,TRBD2,TGTGCCAGCAGCGTAGGTAGCTGGCTAGCGGGGGACACAGATACGCAGTATTTT,CASSVGSWLAGDTDTQYF
TRBV12-3/TRBV12-4,NA,TRBJ2-1,15,TRBD2,TGTGCCAGCAGCACTAGCGGGAGGGCCTACAATGAGCAGTTCTTC,CASSTSGRAYNEQFF
TRBV9,NA,TRBJ2-3,14,NA,TGTGCCAGCACCAATGACGGACGCACAGATACGCAGTATTTT,CASTNDGRTDTQYF
TRBV2,NA,TRBJ2-1,14,TRBD1,TGTGCCAGAGCCGGGACAGGGGCCTACAATGAGCAGTTCTTC,CARAGTGAYNEQFF
TRBV14,NA,TRBJ2-5,13,NA,TGTGCCAGCAGCCAAGGAAGCGTGACAGAGCAGTACTTC,CASSQGSVTEQYF
TRBV20-1,NA,TRBJ2-2,17,NA,TGCAGTGCTAGGGGTGTTAGGGGGGCAGCGAACACCGGGGAGCTGTTTTTT,CSARGVRGAANTGELFF
TRBV27,NA,TRBJ2-2,15,TRBD1,TGTGCCAGCAGTCCAGGGGGCCCGGACACCGGGGAGCTGTTTTTT,CASSPGGPDTGELFF
TRBV20-1,NA,TRBJ2-3,15,TRBD2,TGCAGTGCTCCCGTGGCTAGCGGGAATCCGGATACGCAGTATTTT,CSAPVASGNPDTQYF
TRBV10-3,NA,TRBJ2-1,14,NA,TGTGCCATCACCGAGAATGACGCCTACAATGAGCAGTTCTTC,CAITENDAYNEQFF
TRBV6-5,NA,TRBJ2-7,15,TRBD2,TGTGCCAGCAGGCCAACTAGCGGAGGTAGCTACGAGCAGTACTTC,CASRPTSGGSYEQYF
TRBV6-2/TRBV6-3,NA,TRBJ1-2,14,TRBD1,TGTGCCAGCAGTCGAGGGGGCTCCGTCTATGGCTACACCTTC,CASSRGGSVYGYTF
TRBV27,few,TRBJ2-1,13,NA,TGTGCCAGCAGTGCACCCTCTATAAGTGAGCAGTTCTTC,CASSAPSISEQFF
TRBV6-1,NA,TRBJ1-5,16,TRBD1,TGTGCCAGCAGTGAAGGGTGGACAGGGGGTGATCAGCCCCAGCATTTT,CASSEGWTGGDQPQHF
TRBV15,NA,TRBJ2-4,15,TRBD2,TGTGCCACCAGCAGAGATTCGGCTAGCGGGAACATTCAGTACTTC,CATSRDSASGNIQYF
TRBV3-1,NA,TRBJ1-1,12,NA,TGTGCCAGCAGGGGGATTGGAACTGAAGCTTTCTTT,CASRGIGTEAFF
TRBV27,few,TRBJ2-7,16,NA,TGTGCCAGCAGGCCTGGTAGTGCAATTAGGCACAATGAGCAGTACTTC,CASRPGSAIRHNEQYF
TRBV3-1,NA,TRBJ2-3,16,NA,TGTGCCAGCAGCCAAGCTCAAGGCGGGATGCAAGATACGCAGTATTTT,CASSQAQGGMQDTQYF
TRBV9,NA,TRBJ1-2,14,NA,TGTGCCAGCAGCGTAGATCACGGGGGCTATGGCTACACCTTC,CASSVDHGGYGYTF
TRBV28,NA,TRBJ2-3,12,NA,TGTGCCAGCAGAATCCGCACAGATACGCAGTATTTT,CASRIRTDTQYF
TRBV10-3,NA,TRBJ1-6,13,NA,TGTGCCATCAGTGCACAGGGAAATTCACCCCTCCACTTT,CAISAQGNSPLHF
TRBV13,few,TRBJ2-5,14,NA,TGTGCCAGCAGCTTAGCGCGGAAACAAGAGACCCAGTACTTC,CASSLARKQETQYF
TRBV20-1,NA,TRBJ2-5,14,TRBD2,TGCAGTGCTAGTCCGACTAGCGGGGACGAGACCCAGTACTTC,CSASPTSGDETQYF
TRBV7-9,NA,TRBJ2-5,15,TRBD1,TGTGCCAGCAGCGCGAGACAGGGGGCACAAGAGACCCAGTACTTC,CASSARQGAQETQYF
TRBV2,NA,TRBJ1-3,14,NA,TGTGCCAGCAGTCCCGAAGGGGCGGGAAACACCATATATTTT,CASSPEGAGNTIYF
TRBV5-1,NA,TRBJ2-1,16,NA,TGCGCCAGCAGCACGGAGGGACTGCCCTCCTACAATGAGCAGTTCTTC,CASSTEGLPSYNEQFF
TRBV20-1,NA,TRBJ1-6,15,NA,TGCAGTGCTCCGACGGGGCAGGGAAATAATTCACCCCTCCACTTT,CSAPTGQGNNSPLHF
TRBV25-1,NA,TRBJ2-7,13,TRBD1,TGTGCCAGCGGCCCGACAGGGACCTACGAGCAGTACTTC,CASGPTGTYEQYF
TRBV20-1,NA,TRBJ2-7,15,TRBD2,TGCAGTGCTGTCTCTCTAGCGGGGTCGTACAATGAGCAGTACTTC,CSAVSLAGSYNEQYF
TRBV2,NA,TRBJ2-2,14,TRBD2,TGTGCCAGCAGTGTGGGACTAGGATATGGGGAGCTGTTTTTT,CASSVGLGYGELFF
TRBV4-1,NA,TRBJ2-5,16,TRBD2,TGCGCCAGCAGCCAGCGACTAGCGGGGGACTGGGAGACCCAGTACTTC,CASSQRLAGDWETQYF
TRBV12-5,NA,TRBJ2-1,14,NA,TGTGCTAGTGGTTCCGGGAATCTCAGGAATGAGCAGTTCTTC,CASGSGNLRNEQFF
TRBV29-1,few,TRBJ1-1,14,TRBD1,TGCAGCGTCCTCGCGGGACAGAAGAACACTGAAGCTTTCTTT,CSVLAGQKNTEAFF
TRBV6-5,NA,TRBJ1-2,17,TRBD1,TGTGCCAGCAGTTATCTTCGGACAGGGTCAGTTTATTATGGCTACACCTTC,CASSYLRTGSVYYGYTF
TRBV6-1,NA,TRBJ2-5,12,NA,TGTGCCAGCAGTGCAACCGGGACACCTCAGTACTTC,CASSATGTPQYF
TRBV6-5,NA,TRBJ2-3,13,NA,TGTGCCAGCATCCAACAGGGCTCTTCTACGCAGTATTTT,CASIQQGSSTQYF
TRBV15,NA,TRBJ2-2,13,NA,TGTGCCACCAGCAGCGCCCGTGGCGGGGAGCTGTTTTTT,CATSSARGGELFF
TRBV27,few,TRBJ2-3,21,TRBD2,TGTGCCAGCAGTCCCCGGGCTCGTTCCACAGGGACTAGCGGGGGCACAGATACGCAGTATTTT,CASSPRARSTGTSGGTDTQYF
TRBV7-2,few,TRBJ2-1,21,TRBD2,TGTGCCAGCAGCTTAGCGAGCCTCGGGACTAGCTTTATGAGCTCCTACAATGAGCAGTTCTTC,CASSLASLGTSFMSSYNEQFF
TRBV18,few,TRBJ2-4,15,TRBD1,TGTGCCAGCTCACCGACAGGGGTGTCCAAAAACATTCAGTACTTC,CASSPTGVSKNIQYF
TRBV24-1,NA,TRBJ2-1,11,NA,TGTGCCACCAGCTCAGCCAATGAGCAGTTCTTC,CATSSANEQFF
TRBV4-1,few,TRBJ2-1,19,TRBD2,TGCGCCAGCAGCCAAGAGCCTGGGACTAGCGAGAGCTCCTACAATGAGCAGTTCTTC,CASSQEPGTSESSYNEQFF
TRBV12-3/TRBV12-4,NA,TRBJ1-2,12,NA,TGTGCCAGCCACAGGTTGGCCTATGGCTACACCTTC,CASHRLAYGYTF